This is a list of T cell receptor beta chains from one sample in a study of control samples from healthy donors and cancer patients. The repertoire was sequenced with immunoSEQ multiplex PCR; TCRdb's copy has only in-frame clones and lacks some. This table holds approximately 150,000 clones, just over 85% found once. Sample: blood. The receptors stem from a man aged 18 to 29 in good health. CDR3s include the opening cysteine and the closing phenylalanine or tryptophan. D genes are given only for firm matches. Expanded clones get a size class; other rows say once, few or many, or leave the size out.

d_gene	abundance	v_gene	j_gene	CDR3aa	CDR3nt
TRBD1	once	TRBV5-4	TRBJ1-2	CASSLDQGVDGYTF	TGTGCCAGCAGCTTGGACCAGGGGGTGGATGGCTACACCTTC
NA	NA	TRBV27	TRBJ1-2	CASRDPGSGYTF	TGTGCCAGCAGGGACCCAGGGTCCGGCTACACCTTC
TRBD2	few	TRBV2	TRBJ2-7	CASSDQAAGAYEQYF	TGTGCCAGCAGTGATCAGGCCGCGGGAGCCTACGAGCAGTACTTC
NA	NA	TRBV9	TRBJ1-3	CASSVDNGNTIYF	TGTGCCAGCAGCGTCGATAACGGAAACACCATATATTTT
NA	NA	TRBV4-1	TRBJ1-4	CASSQDPGGDEKLFF	TGCGCCAGCAGCCAAGACCCCGGGGGGGATGAAAAACTGTTTTTT
TRBD2	NA	TRBV4-1	TRBJ2-1	CASSQDWASGALNNEQFF	TGCGCCAGCAGCCAAGATTGGGCTAGCGGGGCACTGAACAATGAGCAGTTCTTC
TRBD1	NA	TRBV30	TRBJ2-3	CAWSVFTGGTDTQYF	TGTGCCTGGAGTGTATTCACAGGGGGCACAGATACGCAGTATTTT
TRBD1	NA	TRBV5-1	TRBJ2-3	CASGGTGGTDTQYF	TGCGCCAGCGGGGGGACAGGGGGCACAGATACGCAGTATTTT
NA	NA	TRBV7-3	TRBJ2-1	CASSAGWDGLAAPNEQFF	TGTGCCAGCAGTGCTGGGTGGGACGGTCTAGCCGCCCCTAATGAGCAGTTCTTC
NA	NA	TRBV28	TRBJ2-3	CASIRQPSSTDTQYF	TGTGCCAGCATCCGACAGCCTTCTAGCACAGATACGCAGTATTTT
TRBD2	NA	TRBV19	TRBJ2-5	CASSIDPRRLAGVQETQYF	TGTGCCAGTAGTATAGACCCCCGACGACTAGCGGGGGTCCAAGAGACCCAGTACTTC
TRBD2	NA	TRBV29-1	TRBJ2-1	CSVEGAGGRNEQFF	TGCAGCGTTGAAGGAGCGGGGGGGCGGAATGAGCAGTTCTTC
NA	NA	TRBV27	TRBJ2-7	CASSLRAGQNYEQYF	TGTGCCAGCAGTTTACGGGCAGGGCAGAACTACGAGCAGTACTTC
TRBD2	NA	TRBV5-1	TRBJ2-1	CASSLLAGGLHNEQFF	TGCGCCAGCAGTTTACTAGCGGGGGGGCTCCACAATGAGCAGTTCTTC
NA	NA	TRBV6-4	TRBJ2-1	CASSRGPDVNEQFF	TGTGCCAGCAGTCGGGGTCCGGATGTCAATGAGCAGTTCTTC
NA	NA	TRBV4-3	TRBJ2-1	CASSQDPPGRGEQFF	TGCGCCAGCAGCCAAGATCCTCCGGGACGGGGTGAGCAGTTCTTC
NA	NA	TRBV28	TRBJ2-3	CASSQGLFTDTQYF	TGTGCCAGCAGTCAGGGACTTTTCACAGATACGCAGTATTTT
NA	NA	TRBV28	TRBJ2-2	CASTARVGTGELFF	TGTGCCAGCACCGCCAGGGTCGGAACCGGGGAGCTGTTTTTT
NA	NA	TRBV29-1	TRBJ2-7	CSVLRTGYEQYF	TGCAGCGTTTTACGGACGGGCTACGAGCAGTACTTC
NA	NA	TRBV2	TRBJ1-1	CASSELRTANTEAFF	TGTGCCAGCAGTGAACTAAGGACCGCGAACACTGAAGCTTTCTTT
TRBD1	NA	TRBV3-1/TRBV3-2	TRBJ1-4	CASSLRQGGEKLFF	TGTGCCAGCAGCCTTCGACAGGGGGGTGAAAAACTGTTTTTT
NA	NA	TRBV7-2	TRBJ1-2	CASSQGPSGYTF	TGTGCCAGCAGCCAGGGACCAAGCGGCTACACCTTC
TRBD2	once	TRBV27	TRBJ2-5	CASRPSGGARETQYF	TGTGCCAGCAGACCTAGCGGGGGGGCCAGGGAGACCCAGTACTTC
TRBD2	NA	TRBV28	TRBJ2-3	CASSRPGLAADTQYF	TGTGCCAGCAGCCGCCCGGGACTAGCAGCAGATACGCAGTATTTT
NA	NA	TRBV13	TRBJ2-3	CASSLGGQGNFGDTQYF	TGTGCCAGCAGCCTGGGGGGGCAGGGGAATTTTGGAGATACGCAGTATTTT
TRBD1	NA	TRBV28	TRBJ2-3	CASSLGTGEVDTQYF	TGTGCCAGCAGTTTGGGGACAGGGGAGGTAGATACGCAGTATTTT
NA	NA	TRBV5-8	TRBJ2-3	CASSFLRDTQYF	TGTGCCAGCAGCTTTCTTCGGGATACGCAGTATTTT
NA	NA	TRBV25-1	TRBJ1-6	CASSVGGVGSPLHF	TGTGCCAGCAGTGTTGGTGGGGTAGGTTCACCCCTCCACTTT
NA	NA	TRBV7-2	TRBJ2-7	CASSLARAAGASYEQYF	TGTGCCAGCAGCTTAGCGAGGGCGGCAGGGGCCTCCTACGAGCAGTACTTC
NA	NA	TRBV7-9	TRBJ2-2	CATIRDTGELFF	TGTGCCACCATTAGGGACACCGGGGAGCTGTTTTTT
NA	NA	TRBV7-6	TRBJ1-6	CASSKCWF	TGTGCCAGCAGCAAATGTTGGTTT
NA	NA	TRBV30	TRBJ1-1	CAWSVERGTEAFF	TGTGCCTGGAGTGTAGAGAGGGGCACTGAAGCTTTCTTT
NA	NA	TRBV5-6	TRBJ2-7	CASSLRPSSSYEQYF	TGTGCCAGCAGCTTGCGGCCGTCGAGCTCCTACGAGCAGTACTTC
NA	NA	TRBV3-1/TRBV3-2	TRBJ2-7	CASSQVREQYF	TGTGCCAGCAGCCAAGTGCGAGAGCAGTACTTC
NA	NA	TRBV27	TRBJ1-5	CASSPIVGGPSNQPQHF	TGTGCCAGCAGTCCCATCGTTGGAGGACCTAGCAATCAGCCCCAGCATTTT
NA	NA	TRBV29-1	TRBJ1-5	CSVHPTITGPGQPQHF	TGCAGCGTCCATCCCACCATCACAGGGCCGGGGCAGCCCCAGCATTTT
NA	NA	TRBV6-5	TRBJ1-2	CASSYSRNYGYTF	TGTGCCAGCAGTTACAGCAGGAACTATGGCTACACCTTC
NA	few	TRBV11-3	TRBJ1-1	CASPETTGGASNTEAFF	TGTGCCAGCCCCGAAACTACGGGGGGGGCTTCGAACACTGAAGCTTTCTTT
TRBD1	NA	TRBV30	TRBJ1-6	CAWSVRGTGSSPLHF	TGTGCCTGGAGTGTACGCGGGACAGGGAGTTCACCCCTCCACTTT
NA	NA	TRBV19	TRBJ1-6	CASSIGGSSPLHF	TGTGCCAGTAGTATAGGGGGGAGTTCACCCCTCCACTTT